These T cell receptor beta chains were read from a single sample in a study of blood T cells in healthy people across ages. TCRdb ran MiXCR on the 5' RACE reads and lists one entry per CDR3 protein. The table records just over 800,000 distinct CDR3 sequences, around 62% of them present only once. The sequenced sample consisted of blood. These receptors were collected from a man aged 30 to 45 in good health. Each CDR3 is given with its conserved first and last residue. A D gene is named only where the DNA matches it firmly. The size of a clone is reported for some rows only, either as once, few or many, or as a class for expanded clones.

V gene	J gene	clone size	D gene	CDR3 protein	CDR3 DNA
TRBV5-1	TRBJ2-7	-	-	CASSPSGTVNNEQYF	TGCGCCAGCAGCCCGTCCGGGACTGTCAACAATGAGCAGTACTTC
TRBV20-1	TRBJ1-2	-	-	CSASQAGYTF	TGCAGTGCTTCCCAGGCTGGCTACACCTTC
TRBV6-2/TRBV6-3	TRBJ2-3	-	TRBD2	CASKNLRGRANTDTQYF	TGTGCCAGCAAGAATCTACGGGGGAGGGCGAACACAGATACGCAGTATTTT
TRBV9	TRBJ2-7	-	-	CASSVLGREQYF	TGTGCCAGCAGCGTCCTGGGGCGCGAGCAGTACTTC
TRBV6-5	TRBJ2-5	-	TRBD2	CASSPGLAGLVTQYF	TGTGCCAGCAGCCCGGGACTAGCGGGGTTAGTGACCCAGTACTTC
TRBV6-2/TRBV6-3	TRBJ2-7	-	-	CASSYAVGLVPSYEQYF	TGTGCCAGCAGTTACGCAGTTGGACTGGTACCCTCCTACGAGCAGTACTTC
TRBV29-1	TRBJ2-5	-	TRBD2	CSVHNPRGGETQYF	TGCAGCGTTCATAATCCGCGGGGGGGAGAGACCCAGTACTTC
TRBV5-1	TRBJ2-5	-	-	CASRGLETQYF	TGCGCCAGCAGAGGGCTGGAGACCCAGTACTTC
TRBV10-3	TRBJ1-1	-	-	CAISEQGSNTEAFF	TGTGCCATCAGTGAACAAGGCTCGAACACTGAAGCTTTCTTT
TRBV20-1	TRBJ1-4	-	-	CSATGYSREKLFF	TGCAGTGCTACAGGGTACTCGCGTGAAAAACTGTTTTTT
TRBV5-6	TRBJ2-1	-	-	CASSVDSGGEQFF	TGTGCCAGCAGCGTGGACTCCGGCGGTGAGCAGTTCTTC
TRBV25-1	TRBJ2-7	few	-	CASSEYAGPNYEQYF	TGTGCCAGCAGTGAATATGCGGGACCCAACTACGAGCAGTACTTC
TRBV6-5	TRBJ1-2	-	TRBD1	CATEMGTGTYGYTF	TGTGCCACCGAAATGGGGACAGGCACCTATGGCTACACCTTC
TRBV7-2	TRBJ2-5	-	TRBD1	CASSSTGTGRPQYF	TGTGCCAGCAGTTCTACCGGGACAGGGAGACCACAGTACTTC
TRBV4-2	TRBJ2-7	-	-	CASSQLEGYSYEQYF	TGTGCCAGCAGCCAACTGGAGGGGTACTCCTACGAGCAGTACTTC
TRBV4-1	TRBJ2-5	-	TRBD2	CASSELAGGFETQYF	TGCGCCAGCAGCGAATTAGCGGGGGGGTTCGAGACCCAGTACTTC
TRBV20-1	TRBJ1-1	-	-	CSAWAPRLLNTEAFF	TGCAGTGCTTGGGCCCCGAGACTCTTGAACACTGAAGCTTTCTTT
TRBV7-9	TRBJ1-4	-	TRBD1	CASSWDSPNEKLFF	TGTGCCAGCAGCTGGGACAGTCCTAATGAAAAACTGTTTTTT
TRBV7-2	TRBJ2-7	few	TRBD2	CASSQGLAGGIIDEQYF	TGTGCCAGCAGCCAGGGACTAGCGGGGGGGATCATCGACGAGCAGTACTTC
TRBV24-1	TRBJ2-3	few	-	CATSDSDSEGGDTQYF	TGTGCCACCAGTGACTCGGACTCAGAGGGTGGAGATACGCAGTATTTT
TRBV7-9	TRBJ2-4	-	-	CASSLEKEGPWEAKNIQYF	TGTGCCAGCAGCTTAGAGAAAGAGGGGCCCTGGGAGGCCAAAAACATTCAGTACTTC
TRBV7-2	TRBJ2-7	few	-	CASSEVGAYEQYF	TGTGCCAGCAGTGAGGTGGGTGCCTACGAGCAGTACTTC
TRBV7-9	TRBJ1-2	few	-	CASSLQGYYGYTF	TGTGCCAGCAGCTTACAGGGTTACTATGGCTACACCTTC
TRBV4-3	TRBJ2-1	-	-	CASSRKSKPRFGEQFF	TGCGCCAGCAGCCGAAAGTCAAAACCGAGGTTTGGCGAGCAGTTCTTC
TRBV20-1	TRBJ1-1	-	TRBD1	CSATHRRQGKAFF	TGCAGTGCCACACACAGGAGACAGGGTAAAGCTTTCTTT
TRBV3-1	TRBJ2-1	few	-	CASSPGPNEQFF	TGTGCCAGCAGCCCGGGACCCAATGAGCAGTTCTTC
TRBV3-1	TRBJ1-1	-	-	CASSQSAGIRTEAFF	TGTGCCAGCAGCCAAAGCGCCGGGATTAGGACTGAAGCTTTCTTT
TRBV7-2	TRBJ2-3	-	TRBD1	CASSKGGQSTGTQYF	TGTGCCAGCAGCAAAGGGGGCCAAAGCACAGGTACGCAGTATTTT